What follows describes a single T cell receptor beta chain. The antigen is unknown. Assay runs were performed at deep level. Each subset's genomic DNA was shared equally among a number of immunoSEQ plates. Here immunoSEQ multiplex PCR was the method, and the copy in TCRdb shows in-frame clones only, minus some. The sample contains about 2.4 million clones, roughly 93% of which appear only once. This entry comes from a study of shared clonotypes between healthy human individuals. Broader study findings: Sharing across four donors was highest in naive CD4 (approximately 5%) and lowest in memory CD8 (roughly 0.4%). An expected dependence of interdonor clonotype sharing on sequencing depth was noted.

V shed 0 bases and J shed 7 bases, with 10 bases lying between them. Germline-derived CDR1 and CDR2 are SGHRS and YFSETQ. This CDR3 comprises 13 residues. The TCR comes from a man aged 18 to 35 in good health. Some clones in this sample may be carry-over from other donors' samples. The sample was naive CD4+ T cells from PBMCs. The subset here: CD45RA+ positively selected. The V gene is TRBV5-1, the J gene TRBJ1-1; D gene unclear. CDR3 in amino acids: CASSLGVGSEAFF. In DNA, the CDR3 is TGCGCCAGCAGCTTGGGAGTAGGCAGTGAAGCTTTCTTT.